Presented here are 10 T cell receptor beta chains from one specimen sequenced in a study of human T cells and chemical hapten exposure. TCRdb fed the RACE reads into MiXCR, producing one record per CDR3 protein. The sample contains 210,000 or so distinct CDR3 sequences, under 30% of which appear only once. Time point denoted: patch test 3, about 24 weeks after DPC sensitization. Treatment: therapeutic diphenylcyclopropenone sensitization with weekly scalp DPC. The input for sequencing was whole blood, taken in connection with sensitization to the hapten diphenylcyclopropenone (DPC). The source is a woman aged 40 to 50 with alopecia areata. Some clones in this sample may be carry-over from other donors' samples.

The V and J genes are TRBV19 and TRBJ2-1; 12 bases are shared with TRBD2. Germline trimming cut 8 bases from V and 5 bases from J; bases unmatched to any gene: 7. Germline V gene data show CDR1 as LNHDA and CDR2 as SQIVND (reference sequence). The CDR3 covers 15 residues. CDR3 nucleotides: TGTGCCAGTGGGGAAGGACTAGCGGGACACAATGAGCAGTTCTTC. Protein sequence: CASGEGLAGHNEQFF.

The chain combines TRBV28 with TRBJ2-7; no reliable D call. Germline V gene data show CDR1 as MDHEN and CDR2 as SYDVKM. With 7 bases removed from V and 2 bases from J, the gap between germline ends came to 12 bases. This CDR3 spans 13 amino acids. The CDR3 nucleotides read TGTGCCAGCACCCCCGAGCAAACCTACGAGCAGTACTTC. Translation: CASTPEQTYEQYF.

This clonotype was detected only a few times. V usage is TRBV7-2 and J usage is TRBJ2-5; 13 bases map to TRBD2. After removal of 5 bases from V and 4 bases from J, the junction contained 7 bases not matched to a gene. Per germline, CDR1 SGHTA and CDR2 FQGNSA. CDR3 length: 16 amino acids. CDR3 sequence reads: CASSPRTSGSRETQYF. The CDR3, as DNA: TGTGCCAGCAGCCCACGGACTAGCGGGAGTCGAGAGACCCAGTACTTC. Full variable domain (outside the CDR3, taken from reference TRBV7-2 and TRBJ2-5): GAGVSQSPSNKVTEKGKDVELRCDPISGHTALYWYRQSLGQGLEFLIYFQGNSAPDKSGLPSDRFSAERTGGSVSTLTIQRTQQEDSAVYLCASSPRTSGSRETQYFGPGTRLLVL.

This clonotype was picked up a small number of times. The chain has TRBV9 and TRBJ2-1, with D possibly TRBD1 on 5 matching bases. Germline V gene lookup returns CDR1 SGDLS and CDR2 YYNGEE. This CDR3 has 14 amino acids. V was shortened by 4 bases and J by 5 bases, with 13 bases between the two germline ends. The CDR3 DNA reads TGTGCCAGCAGCCCTGGGTCCAGGGACAATGAGCAGTTCTTC. This sequence encodes CASSPGSRDNEQFF. The full variable domain, completed using reference TRBV9 and TRBJ2-1, is DSGVTQTPKHLITATGQRVTLRCSPRSGDLSVYWYQQSLDQGLQFLIQYYNGEERAKGNILERFSAQQFPDLHSELNLSSLELGDSALYFCASSPGSRDNEQFFGPGTRLTVL.

The chain uses TRBV6-5 and TRBJ2-7; maybe TRBD1 (6 bases). Trimming left V 5 bases short and J 3 bases short, with 11 bases between. The CDR3 extends over 13 amino acids. Germline V gives CDR1 MNHEY, CDR2 SVGAGI. The DNA of the CDR3 is TGTGCCAGCAGTCGGTCGACAGGCTACGAGCAGTACTTC. Amino acid sequence: CASSRSTGYEQYF.

This chain links TRBV7-2 with TRBJ2-6, with D hard to call. This CDR3 is built from 12 residues. Trimming removed 6 bases at V and 4 bases at J, with 4 bases between. The germline V gene has CDR1 SGHTA and CDR2 FQGNSA. The CDR3 DNA is TGTGCCAGCAGACCCGGGGCCAACGTCCTGACTTTC. This codes for CASRPGANVLTF.

Only a few counts were recorded for this clonotype. The V call is TRBV20-1, the J call TRBJ2-1, with 7 bases identical to TRBD1. From germline, CDR1 is DFQATT and CDR2 SNEGSKA (reference sequence). The CDR3 extends over 15 amino acids. V trimming: 1 base; J trimming: 10 bases; junction bases outside the gene matches: 13. The CDR3 bases are TGCAGTGCTAGAGCCTTCGACAGGAACAGGGGCGAGCAGTTCTTC. Encoded protein: CSARAFDRNRGEQFF.

This clonotype was observed a handful of times. The genes are TRBV7-9 and TRBJ2-2, with D perhaps matching TRBD1 or TRBD2 (5 bases each). The CDR3 is 15 residues long. CDR1 is SEHNR and CDR2 is FQNEAQ in the germline V gene (reference sequence). V was clipped by 5 bases and J by 4 bases, with 14 bases between them. CDR3 sequence reads: CASSPRDPTTGELFF. The CDR3 DNA is TGTGCCAGCAGCCCCCGGGACCCGACCACCGGGGAGCTGTTTTTT.

The gene calls are TRBV7-2 and TRBJ2-1, with D possibly called TRBD1 or TRBD2 (5 bases each). Trimming removed 4 bases at V and 10 bases at J, with 11 bases between. The CDR3 sequence is 12 residues long. Germline V lookup: CDR1 SGHTA, CDR2 FQGNSA. CDR3 bases: TGTGCCAGCAGCTGGGCAGGGAGAGAGCAGTTCTTC. It yields the protein CASSWAGREQFF.

There are a few counts of this clonotype. This rearrangement joins TRBV28 to TRBJ1-2; 7 nucleotides align to TRBD1. V shed 5 bases, J shed 8 bases, and the junction held 5 bases outside the gene matches. There are 12 residues in the CDR3. Germline V gene sequence: CDR1 MDHEN, CDR2 SYDVKM. The CDR3 DNA follows: TGTGCCAGCAGTGTACAGGGGAGAGGCTACACCTTC. Protein: CASSVQGRGYTF.